A single sample is the source of the 30 T cell receptor beta chains below, sequenced in a study of post-analysis software for immune sequencing data. Regarding the study as a whole: A few TRBV segments (TRBV5-6, TRBV5-1 and TRBV20-1 among them) occurred more frequently in patients than in controls.

No antigen has been identified for these receptors. Presence of unique molecular identifiers characterized the TCR beta cDNA libraries. Each CDR3 protein is one row after TCRdb ran MiXCR on the PCR reads. The table lists about 460,000 distinct CDR3 sequences, 40% to 55% of them singletons. Source material: blood. Source of these receptors: a girl between 5 and 17 years old with multiple sclerosis.

This clonotype was seen ten or more times. V usage is TRBV5-1 and J usage is TRBJ2-1; 11 bases agree with TRBD2. The V and J ends lost 5 bases and 7 bases, in that order; junction bases with no gene match: 5. The CDR3 covers 14 residues. Germline V gene lookup returns CDR1 SGHRS and CDR2 YFSETQ. The DNA of the CDR3 is TGCGCCAGCAGACTAGCGGGAGATTTGAATGAGCAGTTCTTC. It yields the protein CASRLAGDLNEQFF.

This clonotype showed up just a few times. The rearrangement uses TRBV29-1 and TRBJ2-5, with D perhaps matching TRBD1 (5 bases). The CDR3 sequence is 12 residues long. Trimming took 7 bases from V and 4 from J, leaving 13 bases between them. CDR1 is SQVTM and CDR2 is ANQGSEA in the germline V gene. This chain's CDR3 is CSAARGGETQYF. The CDR3 nucleotides are TGCAGCGCCGCTAGGGGCGGAGAGACCCAGTACTTC.

A note on this clonotype: This may stem from a read error, because a much larger clone lies one nucleotide away. The chain has TRBV24-1 and TRBJ2-3; 8 bases line up with TRBD1. This CDR3 region has 14 residues. The germline gives CDR1 KGHDR, CDR2 SFDVKD. The CDR3 coding sequence is TGTGTCACCAGAGGACAGGGTGGAACAGATACGCAGTATTTT. This sequence encodes CVTRGQGGTDTQYF.

The chain uses TRBV14 and TRBJ1-5, with 9 bases matching TRBD1. The trim removed 1 base at V and 7 bases at J, leaving 8 bases unmatched. This CDR3 region has 16 residues. Germline CDR1 and CDR2: SGHDN and FVKESK. CDR3 protein: CASSQGSGQGSQPQHF. Written as DNA, the CDR3 is TGTGCCAGCAGCCAAGGTTCGGGACAGGGTAGCCAGCCCCAGCATTTT.

The gene calls are TRBV2 and TRBJ1-1; 10 bases agree with TRBD1. In germline, CDR1 is SNHLY, CDR2 FYNNEI. V gave up 6 bases and J gave up 4 bases; unmatched junction bases: 2. CDR3 length equals 13 residues. CDR3 protein: CASRGTGATEAFF. CDR3 DNA: TGTGCCAGCAGGGGGACAGGGGCCACTGAAGCTTTCTTT.

The table lists this clonotype with a few counts. The chain joins TRBV28 to TRBJ2-5; 12 positions match TRBD2. The CDR3 sequence is 18 residues long. Germline V lookup: CDR1 MDHEN, CDR2 SYDVKM. V lost 6 bases, J lost 2 bases, and 13 bases stayed unmatched. The CDR3 reads CASRQPLGLAGLQETQYF. The CDR3 DNA follows: TGTGCCAGCAGGCAACCCCTGGGACTAGCGGGCCTTCAAGAGACCCAGTACTTC. Full variable domain (outside the CDR3, taken from reference TRBV28 and TRBJ2-5): DVKVTQSSRYLVKRTGEKVFLECVQDMDHENMFWYRQDPGLGLRLIYFSYDVKMKEKGDIPEGYSVSREKKERFSLILESASTNQTSMYLCASRQPLGLAGLQETQYFGPGTRLLVL.

This clonotype has only one observation. The rearrangement joins TRBV20-1 to TRBJ2-5, with 14 nucleotides matching TRBD2. CDR3 length: 15 amino acids. From germline, CDR1 is DFQATT and CDR2 SNEGSKA (reference sequence). Losses at the gene ends were 1 base for V and 11 bases for J; bases not matched to a gene: 9. CDR3 protein: CSARAGTSGSSEQYF. CDR3 DNA sequence: TGCAGTGCTAGAGCCGGGACTAGCGGGAGTTCAGAGCAGTACTTC.

A word on this clonotype: Sequence at one end of the junction differs from germline and may be a read error. V gene TRBV10-3 combines with J gene TRBJ2-6; 8 nucleotides match TRBD1. CDR1 is ENHRY, CDR2 SYGVKD, per germline. The CDR3 totals 14 residues. The CDR3 nucleotides read TGTGCCATCAGACAGGGGGTCGGGGCCAACGTCCCGACTTTC. Amino acids: CAIRQGVGANVPTF.

V usage is TRBV27 and J usage is TRBJ2-1; perhaps TRBD2 as D (5 bases). The germline V gene encodes CDR1 MNHEY and CDR2 SMNVEV (reference sequence). This CDR3 region has 13 residues. V shed 1 base and J shed 6 bases, with 7 bases lying between them. CDR3 sequence reads: CASSLLGVNEQFF. DNA for the CDR3: TGTGCCAGCAGTTTATTGGGAGTCAATGAGCAGTTCTTC.

This rearrangement joins TRBV5-1 to TRBJ2-7; D unresolved. Trimming removed 3 bases at V and 3 bases at J, with 13 bases between. Germline assignment: CDR1 SGHRS and CDR2 YFSETQ. CDR3 length equals 14 residues. CDR3 residues: CASSSLLTGYEQYF. CDR3 bases: TGCGCCAGCAGCTCCCTCTTAACGGGCTACGAGCAGTACTTC.

This clonotype has only a few counts. The rearrangement joins TRBV7-2 to TRBJ2-4; 9 positions match TRBD2. CDR3 size: 14 residues. The ends lost 0 bases at V and 8 bases at J; junction bases unmatched: 2. Per the germline V gene, CDR1 is SGHTA and CDR2 is FQGNSA. CDR3: CASSLATSGYIQYF. The CDR3 coding sequence is TGTGCCAGCAGCTTAGCGACTAGCGGCTACATTCAGTACTTC.

The chain combines TRBV20-1 with TRBJ2-7, with D perhaps matching TRBD2 (6 bases). With 6 bases removed from V and 4 bases from J, the gap between germline ends came to 22 bases. This CDR3 region has 15 residues. Germline loops: CDR1 DFQATT, CDR2 SNEGSKA (reference sequence). DNA for the CDR3: TGCAGTGCCTCTCCTCCTCGGGACTTTTCTTACGAGCAGTACTTC. As protein: CSASPPRDFSYEQYF.

The J gene is TRBJ1-1, the V gene TRBV12-3 or TRBV12-4, with D uncertain. V was shortened by 5 bases and J by 5 bases, with 18 bases between the two germline ends. The CDR3 loop spans 15 amino acids. CDR3 sequence reads: CASSQRPVGFTEAFF. The CDR3 DNA reads as TGTGCCAGCAGTCAACGTCCAGTTGGGTTTACTGAAGCTTTCTTT.

The genes are TRBV15 and TRBJ2-3; 13 nucleotides agree with TRBD2. Germline V gene data show CDR1 as LNHNV and CDR2 as YYDKDF (reference sequence). The CDR3 is 17 amino acids. J gave up 5 bases and V 1 base, and 6 bases lay outside the gene matches. CDR3: CATSRAGTSGTGDTQYF. DNA of the CDR3: TGTGCCACCAGCAGAGCCGGGACTAGCGGGACCGGAGATACGCAGTATTTT.

This clonotype was seen only a few times. V gene TRBV4-1 combines with J gene TRBJ2-4; D tentatively fits TRBD1 or TRBD2 (5 bases each). Per germline, CDR1 MGHRA and CDR2 YSYEKL. The V end lost 0 bases, the J end lost 5 bases, and 11 bases lay between the germline ends. The CDR3 totals 15 residues. The CDR3 DNA is TGCGCCAGCAGCCAAGAGGGGGAGATCGAAAACATTCAGTACTTC. Encoded protein: CASSQEGEIENIQYF.

For this clonotype: The junction departs from germline at one end; a sequencing error may be responsible. The chain is built from TRBV2 and TRBJ2-5; maybe TRBD1 (6 bases). The last part of the DNA fits TRBJ2-7 better; the J call may be wrong. The germline V gene has CDR1 SNHLY and CDR2 FYNNEI. This CDR3 has 15 residues. CDR3 sequence reads: CASSEGPGESYEQYF. CDR3 bases: TGTGCCAGCAGCGAAGGACCAGGGGAAAGCTACGAGCAGTACTTC.

This sequence joins TRBV5-1 and TRBJ2-7, with TRBD2 identical over 7 bases. This CDR3 has 20 residues. V lost 0 bases and J lost 7; bases outside the gene matches: 25. Germline CDR1 and CDR2: SGHRS and YFSETQ. In DNA form, the CDR3 reads TGCGCCAGCAGCTTGGGTCGTCTGAGGACTAGTACATTTCAGGACAATGAGCAGTACTTC. Protein: CASSLGRLRTSTFQDNEQYF.

The J gene is TRBJ1-4, the V gene TRBV9; no firm D call. Per germline, CDR1 SGDLS and CDR2 YYNGEE. V lost 0 bases and J lost 3, with 6 bases in between. The CDR3 covers 14 residues. The CDR3 loop reads CASSVDSANEKLFF. CDR3 sequence (DNA): TGTGCCAGCAGCGTAGACAGTGCTAATGAAAAACTGTTTTTT. The complete variable domain, with remaining parts taken from reference TRBV9 and TRBJ1-4, reads DSGVTQTPKHLITATGQRVTLRCSPRSGDLSVYWYQQSLDQGLQFLIQYYNGEERAKGNILERFSAQQFPDLHSELNLSSLELGDSALYFCASSVDSANEKLFFGSGTQLSVL.

This clonotype has just a few counts. The rearrangement uses TRBV28 and TRBJ2-1, with 14 bases that match TRBD2. The CDR3 sequence is 17 residues long. V trimming: 2 bases; J trimming: 3 bases; junction bases outside the gene matches: 3. From germline, CDR1 is MDHEN and CDR2 SYDVKM. The CDR3 region is CASSLGTSGSYYNEQFF. The CDR3 DNA follows: TGTGCCAGCAGTTTAGGGACTAGCGGGAGCTACTACAATGAGCAGTTCTTC.

A single count supports this clonotype. The chain joins TRBV7-6 to TRBJ2-6, with no clear D. The CDR3 has 16 amino acids. V lost 5 bases and J 0 bases, leaving 11 bases between the germline ends. Germline V gene lookup returns CDR1 SGHVS and CDR2 FNYEAQ. CDR3 nucleotides: TGTGCCAGCAGCCAACAGACTTTCTCTGGGGCCAACGTCCTGACTTTC. This translates into CASSQQTFSGANVLTF.

In DNA, the CDR3 is TGCGCCAGCAGCCAAGATGAGGGGCCAAACACTGAAGCTTTCTTT. Protein: CASSQDEGPNTEAFF. This rearrangement joins TRBV4-3 to TRBJ1-1; tentative D call: TRBD1 (5 bases). This CDR3 is built from 15 residues. The ends were cut back, 0 bases at V and 2 bases at J, with 10 bases in the middle. Looked up from germline, CDR1 is LGHNA and CDR2 is YSLEER.

The V gene is TRBV14, the J gene TRBJ1-1; TRBD1 might be the D (5 bases). CDR1 SGHDN and CDR2 FVKESK come from the germline V gene. The CDR3 length is 14 residues. V dropped 1 base and J dropped 9 bases, with 15 bases sitting between them. CDR3 sequence (DNA): TGTGCCAGCAGCCAAGCAATCGGCCGGGGACAAGCTTTCTTT. Residues: CASSQAIGRGQAFF. The full variable domain, rest sourced from reference TRBV14 and TRBJ1-1, is EAGVTQFPSHSVIEKGQTVTLRCDPISGHDNLYWYRRVMGKEIKFLLHFVKESKQDESGMPNNRFLAERTGGTYSTLKVQPAELEDSGVYFCASSQAIGRGQAFFGQGTRLTVV.

Only a few counts were recorded for this clonotype. The chain has TRBV7-3 and TRBJ2-1, with 7 bases identical to TRBD2. The CDR3 has 16 residues. The J segment lost 4 bases and the V segment lost 6 bases, leaving 12 bases of the junction unmatched. Germline loops: CDR1 SGHTA, CDR2 FQGTGA. The CDR3 here is CASSVRASGSYNEQFF. For the CDR3, the DNA is TGTGCCAGCAGTGTAAGGGCTAGCGGAAGTTACAATGAGCAGTTCTTC.

Worth noting for this clonotype: Mismatch with germline at one junction end may stem from a read error. The gene calls are TRBV9 and TRBJ1-2; no firm D call. Germline-derived CDR1 and CDR2 are SGDLS and YYNGEE. The CDR3 is made up of 12 amino acids. The CDR3 protein is CANSSPLDGYTF. The CDR3 DNA sequence: TGTGCCAACAGCTCCCCCTTGGATGGCTACACCTTC.

The chain couples TRBV11-2 to TRBJ2-3; perhaps TRBD1 as D (5 bases). Trimming took 4 bases from V and 0 from J, leaving 11 bases between them. CDR3 size: 15 residues. CDR1 is SGHAT, CDR2 FQNNGV, per germline. CDR3 nucleotide sequence: TGTGCCAGCAGCTCCTCGACAGCAAGCACAGATACGCAGTATTTT. Translating gives CASSSSTASTDTQYF.

This clonotype turned up a few times. The rearrangement links TRBV12-3 or TRBV12-4 to TRBJ2-1, with 12 bases that match TRBD2. The V and J ends lost 5 bases and 4 bases, in that order; junction bases with no gene match: 6. There are 16 residues in the CDR3. As DNA, the CDR3 is TGTGCCAGCAGTGCCGGGACTAGCGGGCGATACAATGAGCAGTTCTTC. It codes for CASSAGTSGRYNEQFF.

This clonotype was observed a handful of times. The J gene is TRBJ2-3, the V gene TRBV15; maybe TRBD2 (5 bases). The V gene's germline CDR1 is LNHNV and CDR2 YYDKDF (reference sequence). The CDR3 sequence is 13 residues long. Trimming shortened V by 9 bases and J by 2 bases, and 12 bases separated the two germline ends. CDR3 amino acids: CATGWEPTDTQYF. The CDR3 DNA follows: TGTGCCACGGGCTGGGAGCCCACAGATACGCAGTATTTT. Together with reference TRBV15 and TRBJ2-3, the CDR3 gives the full variable domain: DAMVIQNPRYQVTQFGKPVTLSCSQTLNHNVMYWYQQKSSQAPKLLFHYYDKDFNNEADTPDNFQSRRPNTSFCFLDIRSPGLGDTAMYLCATGWEPTDTQYFGPGTRLTVL.

This clonotype appeared once. The V and J genes are TRBV7-2 and TRBJ2-5; 9 positions agree with TRBD2. V shed 1 base, J shed 2 bases, and the junction held 2 bases outside the gene matches. The germline V gene encodes CDR1 SGHTA and CDR2 FQGNSA. The CDR3 loop spans 15 amino acids. CDR3 sequence reads: CASSLGSGGQETQYF. CDR3 nucleotides: TGTGCCAGCAGCTTAGGTAGCGGGGGTCAAGAGACCCAGTACTTC.

This clonotype was observed a few times. V gene TRBV13 combines with J gene TRBJ2-1, with D unresolved. Germline V gene lookup returns CDR1 PRHDT and CDR2 FYEKMQ (reference sequence). Trimming removed 3 bases at V and 8 bases at J, with 5 bases between. The length of the CDR3 is 11 residues. For the CDR3, the DNA is TGTGCCAGCAGCTTTATTCATGAGCAGTTCTTC. As protein: CASSFIHEQFF. The full variable domain, in which reference TRBV13 and TRBJ2-1 provide the parts outside the CDR3, is AAGVIQSPRHLIKEKRETATLKCYPIPRHDTVYWYQQGPGQDPQFLISFYEKMQSDKGSIPDRFSAQQFSDYHSELNMSSLELGDSALYFCASSFIHEQFFGPGTRLTVL.

This clonotype was recorded a few times. V gene TRBV11-2 combines with J gene TRBJ2-3; the match to TRBD2 covers 12 bases. Germline V lookup: CDR1 SGHAT, CDR2 FQNNGV. Trimming removed 5 bases from V and 0 bases from J; junction bases left unmatched: 18. The CDR3 extends over 21 amino acids. The CDR3 spells CASSLGLAGYRRTDSTDTQYF. The DNA for the CDR3 is TGTGCCAGCAGCCTTGGACTAGCGGGATACCGCCGAACAGATAGCACAGATACGCAGTATTTT.